The 15 T cell receptor beta chains given below trace back to one sample, sequenced in a study of blood T cell repertoires in COVID-19. Only in-frame clones appear in the TCRdb table, and some are missing; sequencing was by immunoSEQ multiplex PCR. The sample yields 90,000 to 120,000 clones, about three quarters seen once. Sequenced sample: peripheral blood. These receptors were taken from an elderly man with acute or convalescent COVID-19.

The CDR3 nucleotides are TGTGCCAGCAGTGAGTTCGAGCCCCAGCATTTT. This encodes CASSEFEPQHF. The chain is built from TRBV2 and TRBJ1-5; D not certain. Trimming cost V 3 bases and J 8 bases, with 5 bases left between them. CDR3 size: 11 residues. From germline, CDR1 is SNHLY and CDR2 FYNNEI.

This sequence joins TRBV27 and TRBJ1-5; 11 bases match TRBD1. The V gene end was trimmed by 9 bases and the J gene end by 9 bases; junction bases not matched to a gene: 10. CDR1 and CDR2 (germline): MNHEY, SMNVEV (reference sequence). The CDR3 sequence is 14 residues long. As DNA, the CDR3 is TGTGCCAGGCCCCGGGACAGGGGGATTCGGCCCCAGCATTTT. This codes for CARPRDRGIRPQHF.

The chain recombines TRBV24-1 with TRBJ1-2, with TRBD1 matching over 8 bases. This CDR3 has 13 amino acids. CDR1 KGHDR and CDR2 SFDVKD come from the germline V gene. J was trimmed by 5 bases and V by 10 bases; bases with no gene match: 8. The chain's CDR3 is CATGQGFWYGYTF. The CDR3 DNA is TGTGCCACTGGACAGGGATTTTGGTATGGCTACACCTTC.

The chain uses TRBV28 and TRBJ1-1; D gene ambiguous. The V gene lost 5 bases and the J gene lost 0 bases, with 13 bases spanning the gap. CDR1 and CDR2 from the germline V gene are MDHEN and SYDVKM. The CDR3 is 15 residues long. CDR3 nucleotides: TGTGCCAGCAGTCCGCCACACCTTATGAACACTGAAGCTTTCTTT. Encoded protein: CASSPPHLMNTEAFF.

The V call is TRBV3-1 (or the pseudogene TRBV3-2), the J call TRBJ2-7; D perhaps matches TRBD2 (5 bases). From germline, CDR1 is LGHDT and CDR2 YNNKEL (reference sequence). Trimming removed 3 bases at V and 2 bases at J, with 17 bases between. The CDR3 covers 16 residues. CDR3 sequence reads: CASSHGSGLRPYEQYF. The CDR3 DNA follows: TGTGCCAGCAGCCATGGCAGCGGTCTTCGACCCTACGAGCAGTACTTC.

The V call is TRBV29-1, the J call TRBJ2-7, with 10 bases that match TRBD1. The V gene end was trimmed by 4 bases and the J gene end by 6 bases; junction bases not matched to a gene: 12. The CDR3 loop spans 15 amino acids. The germline V gene has CDR1 SQVTM and CDR2 ANQGSEA. CDR3 DNA: TGCAGCGTTGGAAATTCCGTGACAGGGGGCTCCGAGCAGTACTTC. Its translation is CSVGNSVTGGSEQYF.

In this sample, this clone turned up once. The genes are TRBV4-3 and TRBJ2-3, with TRBD1 matching over 7 bases. V lost 3 bases to trimming and J lost 5 bases; unmatched junction nucleotides: 5. Germline V gives CDR1 LGHNA, CDR2 YSLEER. The CDR3 is made up of 14 amino acids. The CDR3 loop reads CASSHGTDEDTQYF. As DNA, the CDR3 is TGCGCCAGCAGCCACGGGACAGATGAAGATACGCAGTATTTT.

The V gene is TRBV9, the J gene TRBJ2-5, with 7 bases fitting TRBD1. Germline assignment: CDR1 SGDLS and CDR2 YYNGEE. The CDR3 is 13 amino acids. J was trimmed by 9 bases and V by 2 bases; bases with no gene match: 7. The DNA for the CDR3 is TGTGCCAGCAGCGTGCAGGGGGTAGAAGCCCAGTACTTC. Translated, it gives CASSVQGVEAQYF.

The chain couples TRBV6-5 to TRBJ1-5; D call uncertain. Per the germline V gene, CDR1 is MNHEY and CDR2 is SVGAGI. Trimming removed 5 bases at V and 0 bases at J, with 5 bases between. This CDR3 region has 13 residues. The CDR3 nucleotides read TGTGCCAGCAGTCCTAATAGCAATCAGCCCCAGCATTTT. As protein: CASSPNSNQPQHF.

This clone occurred a few times. The rearrangement links TRBV2 to TRBJ1-2; 7 bases are a match to TRBD1. The V gene's germline CDR1 is SNHLY and CDR2 FYNNEI. V lost 7 bases to trimming and J lost 2 bases; unmatched junction nucleotides: 7. This CDR3 comprises 14 residues. CDR3 sequence: CASTTLTGNYGYTF. The CDR3 coding sequence is TGTGCCAGCACTACCTTGACAGGGAACTATGGCTACACCTTC.

This chain uses TRBV9 with TRBJ1-2; 7 bases are shared with TRBD1. The junction had 12 bases not matched to a gene; V was cut back by 3 bases and J by 10 bases. The CDR3 extends over 14 amino acids. The V gene's germline CDR1 is SGDLS and CDR2 YYNGEE. CDR3 DNA: TGTGCCAGCAGCGGTTACGGGACAGATACAGTCTACACCTTC. Protein product: CASSGYGTDTVYTF.

The CDR3 here is CASRLGGTEAFF. The CDR3 DNA follows: TGTGCCAGCAGGCTCGGAGGCACTGAAGCTTTCTTT. The V and J genes are TRBV28 and TRBJ1-1; no firm D call. In germline, CDR1 is MDHEN, CDR2 SYDVKM. The CDR3 totals 12 residues. Between the trimmed V and J ends, which lost 6 bases and 4 bases, there was a span of 9 bases.

V is TRBV18 and J is TRBJ1-1, with TRBD1 as a possible D gene (6 bases). Trimming took off 3 bases at V and 8 bases at J, with 10 bases between the two ends. CDR1 and CDR2 (germline): KGHSH, LQKENI. This CDR3 is 12 amino acids long. In DNA form, the CDR3 reads TGTGCCAGCTCACCGGCTCAGGGGGAAGCTTTCTTT. Translating gives CASSPAQGEAFF.

This sequence joins TRBV29-1 and TRBJ2-3; 11 bases agree with TRBD2. Germline V gene lookup returns CDR1 SQVTM and CDR2 ANQGSEA. This CDR3 spans 16 amino acids. Trimming cost V 4 bases and J 0 bases; bases outside gene matches: 6. The CDR3 DNA reads as TGCAGCGTTGGAGGGCGGACTAGCGGGAGCACAGATACGCAGTATTTT. Amino acid sequence: CSVGGRTSGSTDTQYF.

The CDR3 DNA follows: TGTGCCAGCAGCCCGGGGGGCACTCAGCCCCAGCATTTT. It translates to CASSPGGTQPQHF. The chain combines TRBV28 with TRBJ1-5; tentative D call: TRBD1 (6 bases). The CDR3 length is 13 residues. Trimming took off 6 bases at V and 6 bases at J, with 12 bases between the two ends. CDR1 is MDHEN, CDR2 SYDVKM, per germline.